A single sample gave rise to the 27 T cell receptor beta chains below, sequenced in a study of OX40 agonist ivuxolimab in advanced cancers. Here immunoSEQ multiplex PCR was the method, and the copy in TCRdb shows in-frame clones only, minus some. Here the sample spans roughly 90,000 clones, roughly 88% being singletons. The specimen comprised CD4+ or CD8+ T cells sorted from blood, sampled in a trial of the OX40 agonist ivuxolimab. The receptors were gathered from an adult with an advanced solid tumor such as melanoma, head and neck, liver or kidney cancer.

The V gene is TRBV5-1, the J gene TRBJ1-4; no firm D call. Germline CDR1 and CDR2: SGHRS and YFSETQ. Between the trimmed V and J ends, which lost 0 bases and 8 bases, there was a span of 11 bases. This CDR3 spans 14 amino acids. DNA of the CDR3: TGCGCCAGCAGCTTGGATGGTTCCTACGAAAAACTGTTTTTT. Translated, it gives CASSLDGSYEKLFF.

The chain recombines TRBV15 with TRBJ1-5; TRBD1 aligns across 7 bases. J gave up 9 bases and V 2 bases, and 16 bases lay outside the gene matches. This CDR3 comprises 17 residues. Looked up from germline, CDR1 is LNHNV and CDR2 is YYDKDF (reference sequence). The CDR3 region has the DNA TGTGCCACCAGCAGACCGACAGGGACAGCGGCCATGGGGCCCCAGCATTTT. Protein sequence: CATSRPTGTAAMGPQHF.

V usage is TRBV6-5 and J usage is TRBJ2-5, with D perhaps matching TRBD1 or TRBD2 (5 bases each). The CDR3 is 13 amino acids. V shed 5 bases and J shed 6 bases, with 13 bases lying between them. Germline loops: CDR1 MNHEY, CDR2 SVGAGI. The CDR3 sequence: CASSGGSSQTQYF. The CDR3 nucleotides read TGTGCCAGCAGTGGGGGTAGCAGCCAGACCCAGTACTTC.

The rearrangement uses TRBV10-3 and TRBJ2-1; D could derive from TRBD1 or TRBD2 (7 bases each). V was clipped by 8 bases and J by 0 bases, with 14 bases between them. Germline values: CDR1 ENHRY, CDR2 SYGVKD. The CDR3 is made up of 15 amino acids. CDR3 bases: TGTGCCATCCAGGGGGGGTCCAACTCCTACAATGAGCAGTTCTTC. As protein: CAIQGGSNSYNEQFF.

The chain uses TRBV5-5 and TRBJ1-2, with a possible D match to TRBD1 (5 bases). Germline V gene data show CDR1 as SGHKS and CDR2 as YYEKEE (reference sequence). Trimming took 0 bases from V and 6 from J, leaving 9 bases between them. The length of the CDR3 is 13 residues. As DNA, the CDR3 is TGTGCCAGCAGCTTGGTGCCGGGGGATGGCTACACCTTC. It codes for CASSLVPGDGYTF.

The chain couples TRBV7-2 to TRBJ2-3; 7 bases agree with TRBD2. J gave up 2 bases and V 4 bases, and 9 bases lay outside the gene matches. In germline, CDR1 is SGHTA, CDR2 FQGNSA. The CDR3 is 16 residues long. The CDR3 coding sequence is TGTGCCAGCAGCTCAGGACTAGGGCAGCACACAGATACGCAGTATTTT. This codes for CASSSGLGQHTDTQYF.

The rearrangement links TRBV27 to TRBJ2-7; 9 nucleotides agree with TRBD2. This CDR3 is 15 amino acids long. The germline gives CDR1 MNHEY, CDR2 SMNVEV (reference sequence). V was clipped by 2 bases and J by 9 bases; unmatched bases: 11. The CDR3 DNA reads as TGTGCCAGCAGTTTAGTCGGACTAGCGCGACTAAGGCAGTACTTC. Translating it yields CASSLVGLARLRQYF.

This chain connects TRBV18 to TRBJ2-7, with a weak D call TRBD1 (7 bases). V lost 6 bases and J 7 bases, leaving 22 bases between the germline ends. Germline CDR1 KGHSH, CDR2 LQKENI. The CDR3 extends over 15 amino acids. The CDR3 protein is CASSDSRGTSLEQYF. The CDR3, as DNA: TGTGCCAGCTCTGACTCCAGGGGGACTTCCCTGGAGCAGTACTTC.

The V gene is TRBV4-1, the J gene TRBJ1-2, with TRBD1 matching 10 bases. V was pared by 2 bases and J by 1 base, with 10 bases of the junction left unmatched. CDR1 is MGHRA, CDR2 YSYEKL, per germline. This CDR3 is 18 amino acids long. CDR3 sequence reads: CASSQPGTGASFNYGYTF. Here the CDR3 DNA reads TGCGCCAGCAGCCAACCCGGGACAGGGGCCTCGTTTAACTATGGCTACACCTTC.

The chain has TRBV7-2 and TRBJ2-7; D uncertain. Trimming took 2 bases from V and 6 from J, leaving 17 bases between them. CDR1 is SGHTA and CDR2 is FQGNSA in the germline V gene. The CDR3 runs 15 residues. The CDR3 protein is CASSLSSGVRVEQYF. The CDR3 bases are TGTGCCAGCAGCTTAAGTTCGGGTGTACGCGTCGAGCAGTACTTC.

V gene TRBV28 combines with J gene TRBJ2-4; D might be TRBD1 (6 bases). This CDR3 spans 14 amino acids. Germline-derived CDR1 and CDR2 are MDHEN and SYDVKM. Trimming removed 10 bases from V and 3 bases from J, with 16 bases in between. In DNA form, the CDR3 reads TGTGCCATCACTACAGGGTGGGGCAAAAACATTCAGTACTTC. This encodes CAITTGWGKNIQYF.

This clone was observed once. The chain employs TRBV5-1 and TRBJ2-5; TRBD1 is a possible D gene (6 bases). The germline gives CDR1 SGHRS, CDR2 YFSETQ. Trimming left V 5 bases short and J 1 base short, with 12 bases between. This CDR3 has 14 residues. CDR3 DNA: TGCGCCAGCAGTTCCGGGACACCCCAAGAGACCCAGTACTTC. It yields the protein CASSSGTPQETQYF.

This chain joins TRBV6-1 and TRBJ1-2; D is ambiguous. From germline, CDR1 is MNHNS and CDR2 SASEGT. The CDR3 spans 15 residues. Trimming cost V 2 bases and J 3 bases, with 13 bases left between them. The CDR3 loop is CASSENIGTDYGYTF. The CDR3 DNA follows: TGTGCCAGCAGTGAAAACATCGGCACCGACTATGGCTACACCTTC.

This clone was found once. The same CDR3 also results from other DNA sequences found in this sample. The V and J genes are TRBV9 and TRBJ1-1; D is undetermined. The length of the CDR3 is 14 residues. V lost 2 bases and J lost 1, with 9 bases in between. The germline gives CDR1 SGDLS, CDR2 YYNGEE. DNA for the CDR3: TGTGCCAGCAGCGTTCTAACGGGGAACACTGAAGCTTTCTTT. It codes for CASSVLTGNTEAFF.

V usage is TRBV4-3 and J usage is TRBJ1-6, with 7 bases identical to TRBD1. With 4 bases clipped from V and 1 base from J, the junction kept 13 bases outside the gene matches. CDR3 length equals 19 residues. The germline CDR1 and CDR2 sequences are LGHNA and YSLEER. As DNA, the CDR3 is TGCGCCAGCAGCCGGTCCTTCGACAGGGTGGGATCCTATAATTCACCCCTCCACTTT. This gives the protein CASSRSFDRVGSYNSPLHF.

The V call is TRBV19, the J call TRBJ1-2; a weak D match, TRBD1 (5 bases). Germline assignment: CDR1 LNHDA and CDR2 SQIVND (reference sequence). The CDR3 is made up of 13 amino acids. The V gene lost 9 bases and the J gene lost 4 bases, with 15 bases spanning the gap. CDR3 coding DNA: TGTGCCAGCAGAGGGGTTGGGATCTATGGCTACACCTTC. Protein: CASRGVGIYGYTF.

The chain combines TRBV9 with TRBJ1-4; D might be TRBD1 (6 bases). CDR1 is SGDLS, CDR2 YYNGEE, per germline. Trimming cost V 3 bases and J 10 bases, with 16 bases left between them. The CDR3 has 14 residues. The CDR3 loop is CASSATGSPRKLFF. The CDR3 DNA follows: TGTGCCAGCAGCGCAACAGGGAGCCCCCGAAAACTGTTTTTT.

The V and J genes are TRBV18 and TRBJ2-5; 7 nucleotides line up with TRBD1. Trimming removed 3 bases from V and 4 bases from J; junction bases left unmatched: 8. CDR1 KGHSH and CDR2 LQKENI come from the germline V gene. The CDR3 is 15 amino acids. CDR3 bases: TGTGCCAGCTCACCCCAAGCGACAGGGACAGAGACCCAGTACTTC. It is translated as CASSPQATGTETQYF.

The rearrangement uses TRBV7-2 and TRBJ2-7; 8 bases agree with TRBD2. Trimming removed 3 bases from V and 0 bases from J; junction bases left unmatched: 7. The CDR3 has 16 amino acids. Per the germline V gene, CDR1 is SGHTA and CDR2 is FQGNSA. CDR3 sequence: CASSFSLAGSSYEQYF. The CDR3 nucleotides are TGTGCCAGCAGCTTTTCTTTAGCGGGGTCCTCCTACGAGCAGTACTTC.

This chain uses TRBV28 with TRBJ1-1; tentative D call: TRBD1 (5 bases). Germline V CDR1 and CDR2: MDHEN, SYDVKM. The CDR3 sequence is 15 residues long. V was pared by 7 bases and J by 0 bases, with 15 bases between. CDR3 region: CASTTDSPMNTEAFF. CDR3 DNA: TGTGCCAGCACCACAGACAGCCCCATGAACACTGAAGCTTTCTTT.

The V call is TRBV5-1, the J call TRBJ2-7; D not certain. Per germline, CDR1 SGHRS and CDR2 YFSETQ. The CDR3 sequence is 15 residues long. The V end lost 4 bases, the J end lost 1 base, and 15 bases lay between the germline ends. The chain's CDR3 is CASSPRPAPSYEQYF. The CDR3 DNA reads TGCGCCAGCAGCCCCCGGCCAGCGCCTTCCTACGAGCAGTACTTC.

The chain joins TRBV4-3 to TRBJ2-7; a possible D gene is TRBD2 (5 bases). Germline V CDR1 and CDR2: LGHNA, YSLEER. The CDR3 sequence is 14 residues long. Between the trimmed V and J ends, which lost 0 bases and 7 bases, there was a span of 13 bases. CDR3 region: CASSQERALGEQYF. The DNA of the CDR3 is TGCGCCAGCAGCCAAGAGAGGGCCCTCGGGGAGCAGTACTTC.

The chain employs TRBV6-5 and TRBJ1-4, with D perhaps TRBD1 (5 bases). CDR3 size: 15 residues. Per germline, CDR1 MNHEY and CDR2 SVGAGI. The V gene lost 2 bases and the J gene lost 4 bases, with 11 bases spanning the gap. CDR3 bases: TGTGCCAGCAGTTACGCCGGGACGGGTAATGAAAAACTGTTTTTT. Protein product: CASSYAGTGNEKLFF.

This rearrangement joins TRBV11-3 to TRBJ2-7; the D gene could be TRBD1 or TRBD2 (6 bases each). V lost 0 bases and J 7 bases, leaving 28 bases between the germline ends. Germline loops: CDR1 SGHNT, CDR2 YENEEA. The CDR3 extends over 19 amino acids. The CDR3 DNA is TGTGCCAGCAGCTTAGACCACGCTGGAACGGGGGCCCCGTTGGGAGAGCAGTACTTC. As protein: CASSLDHAGTGAPLGEQYF.

The CDR3 DNA sequence: TGTGCCAGCTCACCCTTCGCTGCCGGGACAGGGAAAACAGATACGCAGTATTTT. This sequence encodes CASSPFAAGTGKTDTQYF. The chain has TRBV18 and TRBJ2-3; the match to TRBD1 covers 9 bases. The CDR3 is made up of 18 amino acids. Per germline, CDR1 KGHSH and CDR2 LQKENI. After removal of 3 bases from V and 3 bases from J, the junction contained 13 bases not matched to a gene. The whole variable domain, remainder taken from reference TRBV18 and TRBJ2-3, is NAGVMQNPRHLVRRRGQEARLRCSPMKGHSHVYWYRQLPEEGLKFMVYLQKENIIDESGMPKERFSAEFPKEGPSILRIQQVVRGDSAAYFCASSPFAAGTGKTDTQYFGPGTRLTVL.

The chain employs TRBV5-8 and TRBJ1-1, with TRBD1 as a possible D gene (6 bases). Trimming left V 5 bases short and J 4 bases short, with 15 bases between. The CDR3 consists of 14 residues. Germline lookup yields CDR1 SGHTS and CDR2 YDEGEE. The CDR3 here is CASRLRQAATEAFF. The CDR3 region has the DNA TGTGCCAGCAGGCTGAGACAGGCGGCCACTGAAGCTTTCTTT.

The rearrangement joins TRBV27 to TRBJ1-3; no firm D call. Between the trimmed V and J ends, which lost 5 bases and 2 bases, there was a span of 10 bases. CDR1 is MNHEY and CDR2 is SMNVEV in the germline V gene (reference sequence). This CDR3 comprises 14 residues. CDR3 in DNA: TGTGCCAGCAGTCTCAGGACGACTGGAAACACCATATATTTT. Protein: CASSLRTTGNTIYF.